The 8 T cell receptor beta chains below were found in one sample sequenced in a study of T-cell memory formation after mild COVID-19. MiXCR, applied by TCRdb to the 5' RACE reads, yields one record per CDR3 protein. The table records 120,000 to 150,000 distinct CDR3 sequences, roughly 21% of them present only once. The sequencing input was PBMCs or a T cell subset sorted from them (not recorded which). Receptor source: an adult woman who had mild COVID-19 (a few samples of this study predate the infection). Cell type and time point are not known.

This clonotype showed up just a few times. The chain carries TRBV12-3 or TRBV12-4 and TRBJ2-3, with D perhaps matching TRBD2 (5 bases). The CDR3 consists of 13 residues. V lost 6 bases, J lost 9 bases, and 16 bases lay in between. The CDR3 loop reads CASRRGELETQYF. The CDR3 nucleotides read TGTGCCAGCAGACGCGGCGAACTAGAAACGCAGTATTTT.

The sample holds a few counts of this clonotype. V is TRBV5-1 and J is TRBJ2-7; unclear D gene. The V gene's germline CDR1 is SGHRS and CDR2 YFSETQ. Trimming removed 0 bases at V and 0 bases at J, with 7 bases between. CDR3 length: 14 residues. The CDR3 DNA reads TGCGCCAGCAGCTTGGGGCGGAGCTCCTACGAGCAGTACTTC. Protein: CASSLGRSSYEQYF.

V gene TRBV5-6 combines with J gene TRBJ1-2; D uncertain. Germline loops: CDR1 SGHDT, CDR2 YYEEEE. The CDR3 spans 17 residues. With 3 bases removed from V and 0 bases from J, the gap between germline ends came to 18 bases. The CDR3 spells CASSSRLSVPSNYGYTF. In DNA form, the CDR3 reads TGTGCCAGCAGCTCGAGACTCTCTGTACCCTCTAACTATGGCTACACCTTC.

This chain joins TRBV7-9 and TRBJ2-7; no definite D call. CDR3 length equals 13 residues. Germline V gene data show CDR1 as SEHNR and CDR2 as FQNEAQ (reference sequence). Trimming took 6 bases from V and 0 from J, leaving 9 bases between them. The CDR3, as DNA: TGTGCCAGCAGACGCGCCCCCTCCTACGAGCAGTACTTC. It encodes CASRRAPSYEQYF. Filled out from reference TRBV7-9 and TRBJ2-7, the complete variable domain reads DTGVSQNPRHKITKRGQNVTFRCDPISEHNRLYWYRQTLGQGPEFLTYFQNEAQLEKSRLLSDRFSAERPKGSFSTLEIQRTEQGDSAMYLCASRRAPSYEQYFGPGTRLTVT.

The table lists this clonotype with a few counts. The chain couples TRBV12-3 or TRBV12-4 to TRBJ1-3; D is unresolved. CDR3 size: 13 residues. Between the trimmed V and J ends, which lost 4 bases and 2 bases, there was a span of 6 bases. The CDR3 region is CASSSYPGNTIYF. For the CDR3, the DNA is TGTGCCAGCAGTTCCTATCCTGGAAACACCATATATTTT.

The sample holds many counts of this clonotype. The gene calls are TRBV7-2 and TRBJ2-1; 11 bases map to TRBD2. The V gene end was trimmed by 5 bases and the J gene end by 7 bases; junction bases not matched to a gene: 7. The CDR3 is 15 amino acids. Germline CDR1 SGHTA, CDR2 FQGNSA. The CDR3 reads CASSPWGTSGNEQFF. The CDR3 region has the DNA TGTGCCAGCAGCCCCTGGGGGACTAGCGGAAATGAGCAGTTCTTC.

The chain recombines TRBV29-1 with TRBJ2-1; D perhaps matches TRBD1 (5 bases). The V end lost 2 bases, the J end lost 7 bases, and 15 bases lay between the germline ends. In germline, CDR1 is SQVTM, CDR2 ANQGSEA. The CDR3 totals 14 residues. CDR3 in DNA: TGCAGCGTTGAAACCCCCCAGGGCAGGAATGAGCAGTTCTTC. Protein: CSVETPQGRNEQFF.

This clonotype occurred a few times. CDR3: CASSSKVAGGLSQFF. The CDR3 DNA follows: TGTGCCAGCAGCTCGAAAGTAGCGGGGGGCCTCTCACAGTTCTTC. This chain connects TRBV5-6 to TRBJ2-1; 10 bases are shared with TRBD2. CDR1 and CDR2 from the germline V gene are SGHDT and YYEEEE. There are 15 residues in the CDR3. V trimming: 3 bases; J trimming: 13 bases; junction bases outside the gene matches: 13.